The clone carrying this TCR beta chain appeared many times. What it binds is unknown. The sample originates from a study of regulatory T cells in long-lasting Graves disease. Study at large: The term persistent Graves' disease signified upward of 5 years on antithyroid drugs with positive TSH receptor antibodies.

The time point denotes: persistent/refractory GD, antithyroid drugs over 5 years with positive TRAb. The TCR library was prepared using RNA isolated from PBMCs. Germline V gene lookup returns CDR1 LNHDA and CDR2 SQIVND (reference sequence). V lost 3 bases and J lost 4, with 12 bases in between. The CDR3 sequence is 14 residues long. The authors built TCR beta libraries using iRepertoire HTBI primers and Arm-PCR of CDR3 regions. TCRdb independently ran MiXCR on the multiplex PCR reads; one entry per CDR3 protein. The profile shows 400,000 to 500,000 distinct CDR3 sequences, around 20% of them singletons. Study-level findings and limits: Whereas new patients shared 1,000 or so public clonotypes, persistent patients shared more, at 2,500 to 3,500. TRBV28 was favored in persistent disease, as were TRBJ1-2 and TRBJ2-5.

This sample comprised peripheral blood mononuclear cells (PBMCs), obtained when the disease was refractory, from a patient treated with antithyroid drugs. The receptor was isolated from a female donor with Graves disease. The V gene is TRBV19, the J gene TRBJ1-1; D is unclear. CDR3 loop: CASSIRQVATEAFF. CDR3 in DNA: TGTGCCAGTAGTATTAGGCAGGTGGCCACTGAAGCTTTCTTT.